This TCR beta chain is drawn from a study of CD8 T cells in ankylosing spondylitis. Notes on the study in general: Apparently characteristic of ankylosing spondylitis blood was a TCR beta motif (roughly eight highly homologous variants). Disease-linked clones proved CD8+ and comparatively uncommon in peripheral blood. The study looked at matched synovial fluid samples from ankylosing spondylitis patients. Disease-linked clones were reported to be significantly enriched there.

Remarks on this clonotype: The antigen is undetermined.

5'-RACE, quantitative and with molecular barcodes, yielded the TCR beta libraries. Each CDR3 protein gets one entry after TCRdb re-called the 5' RACE reads with MiXCR. This sample yields under 300,000 distinct CDR3 sequences, of which roughly 18% are seen a single time; over 25% belongs to the top ten. Between the trimmed V and J ends, which lost 3 bases and 2 bases, there was a span of 10 bases. This CDR3 has 13 residues. The germline V gene has CDR1 GTSNPN and CDR2 SVGIG (reference sequence). This rearrangement joins TRBV30 to TRBJ2-5; a weak D match, TRBD2 (6 bases). Material for sequencing was blood, either unsorted or a sorted T cell fraction (not recorded which). The sequence came from a male donor with ankylosing spondylitis or in good health (not recorded which). The DNA for the CDR3 is TGTGCCTGGAGCTTCGGGACTCAAGAGACCCAGTACTTC. Protein product: CAWSFGTQETQYF.